This T cell receptor beta chain was identified in a study of cytotoxic CD8 clonotypes in ibrutinib-treated CLL. Here immunoSEQ multiplex PCR was the method, and the copy in TCRdb shows in-frame clones only, minus some. The sample lists some 93,000 clones, approximately 80% occurring once. This CDR3 region has 17 residues. Unmatched junction bases numbered 13, after V lost 1 base and J lost 7 bases. Per the germline V gene, CDR1 is SGHVS and CDR2 is FQNEAQ. This material consisted of PBMCs, taken after 12 months of ibrutinib treatment. This sequence joins TRBV7-8 and TRBJ1-5, with 7 bases lining up with TRBD1. This clonotype originated in a human donor with chronic lymphocytic leukemia. The CDR3 DNA is TGTGCCAGCAGCTTAGGGATTGGGGGACAGAACTTCCAGCCCCAGCATTTT. Amino acids: CASSLGIGGQNFQPQHF.